The next 28 T cell receptor beta chains were all read from a single sample in a study of cytomegalovirus exposure and HLA in healthy donors. The study ran its PCR with 60 Vbeta and 13 Jbeta primers. The table came from immunoSEQ multiplex PCR; TCRdb's copy has only in-frame clones and leaves some out. The profile covers under 200,000 clones, with over 60% appearing a single time and over 1.2% taken by the ten largest. The sample consisted of PBMCs. These receptors were taken from a girl between 5 and 17 years old in good health and CMV-seronegative.

The gene calls are TRBV7-6 and TRBJ2-1, with 7 bases matching TRBD2. The germline V gene has CDR1 SGHVS and CDR2 FNYEAQ. CDR3 length: 16 residues. After removal of 5 bases from V and 4 bases from J, the junction contained 11 bases not matched to a gene. The CDR3, as DNA: TGTGCCAGCAGCCCCCTCCTGGGCGGGGGATACAATGAGCAGTTCTTC. Amino acids: CASSPLLGGGYNEQFF.

The chain uses TRBV5-1 and TRBJ1-4, with no clear D. Trimming took off 2 bases at V and 0 bases at J, with 8 bases between the two ends. CDR3 length: 15 residues. CDR1 and CDR2 from the germline V gene are SGHRS and YFSETQ. CDR3 DNA: TGCGCCAGCAGCTTTCGGGATGCAACTAATGAAAAACTGTTTTTT. Its protein product is CASSFRDATNEKLFF. The full variable domain, its missing parts supplied by reference TRBV5-1 and TRBJ1-4, is KAGVTQTPRYLIKTRGQQVTLSCSPISGHRSVSWYQQTPGQGLQFLFEYFSETQRNKGNFPGRFSGRQFSNSRSEMNVSTLELGDSALYLCASSFRDATNEKLFFGSGTQLSVL.

This clone appeared once. The chain joins TRBV27 to TRBJ2-7, with TRBD2 matching over 9 bases. V was clipped by 3 bases and J by 1 base; unmatched bases: 4. This CDR3 region has 15 residues. CDR1 and CDR2 from the germline V gene are MNHEY and SMNVEV (reference sequence). DNA of the CDR3: TGTGCCAGCAGTTTCTCGCGGGGGGGGTCCTACGAGCAGTACTTC. Translation gives CASSFSRGGSYEQYF.

The V and J genes are TRBV7-2 and TRBJ1-2; 10 positions agree with TRBD1. V shed 5 bases, J shed 7 bases, and the junction held 10 bases outside the gene matches. Looked up from germline, CDR1 is SGHTA and CDR2 is FQGNSA. CDR3 length: 15 residues. The CDR3 DNA is TGTGCCAGCAGCACGGAGACAGGGGGCAGGATTGGCTACACCTTC. Residues: CASSTETGGRIGYTF.

The V gene is TRBV11-2, the J gene TRBJ1-1; TRBD1 aligns across 7 bases. Trimming removed 5 bases from V and 5 bases from J; junction bases left unmatched: 11. The CDR3 is 15 residues long. Germline CDR1 reads SGHAT; CDR2 reads FQNNGV. The CDR3 loop is CASSNTGVRDTEAFF. The CDR3 DNA sequence: TGTGCCAGCAGCAATACAGGGGTCCGGGATACTGAAGCTTTCTTT.

The sample holds one count of this clone. This chain connects TRBV11-2 to TRBJ2-1, with TRBD2 matching 11 bases. The J segment lost 3 bases and the V segment lost 7 bases, leaving 17 bases of the junction unmatched. CDR1 SGHAT and CDR2 FQNNGV come from the germline V gene. This CDR3 comprises 19 residues. The CDR3 coding sequence is TGTGCCAGCACCATCCCAATTTGGGTAGCGGGGGGGCTCTACAATGAGCAGTTCTTC. It encodes CASTIPIWVAGGLYNEQFF.

This sequence joins TRBV29-1 and TRBJ2-7, with 8 bases lining up with TRBD2. V dropped 5 bases and J dropped 2; count of bases not matched to a gene: 8. This CDR3 comprises 14 residues. Germline assignment: CDR1 SQVTM and CDR2 ANQGSEA. The CDR3: CSVSDGLAPYEQYF. In nucleotides, the CDR3 is TGCAGCGTTTCCGACGGACTAGCACCCTACGAGCAGTACTTC.

CDR3 region: CSVPKGQTSNYGYTF. The CDR3 coding sequence is TGCAGCGTCCCCAAGGGACAGACTTCTAACTATGGCTACACCTTC. The J gene is TRBJ1-2, the V gene TRBV29-1, with TRBD1 matching over 7 bases. Looked up from germline, CDR1 is SQVTM and CDR2 is ANQGSEA. The CDR3 loop spans 15 amino acids. The V segment lost 6 bases and the J segment 0 bases; nucleotides outside the gene matches: 10.

The rearrangement uses TRBV4-2 and TRBJ1-4; maybe TRBD1 (6 bases). The germline V gene has CDR1 LGHNA and CDR2 YNFKEQ. The CDR3 covers 15 residues. With 0 bases removed from V and 4 bases from J, the gap between germline ends came to 9 bases. The CDR3 DNA is TGTGCCAGCAGCCAAGAAGGGGGACGTAATGAAAAACTGTTTTTT. Its protein product is CASSQEGGRNEKLFF.

The CDR3 loop is CASSLGTTGAETQYF. DNA of the CDR3: TGCGCCAGCAGCTTGGGAACAACAGGGGCGGAGACCCAGTACTTC. The J gene is TRBJ2-5, the V gene TRBV5-1; 7 nucleotides align to TRBD1. Germline trimming cut 0 bases from V and 5 bases from J; bases unmatched to any gene: 7. This CDR3 has 15 residues. CDR1 and CDR2 from the germline V gene are SGHRS and YFSETQ.

The V call is TRBV19, the J call TRBJ1-2; the match to TRBD1 covers 8 bases. The J segment lost 5 bases and the V segment lost 7 bases, leaving 3 bases of the junction unmatched. The CDR3 sequence is 12 residues long. Looked up from germline, CDR1 is LNHDA and CDR2 is SQIVND (reference sequence). The CDR3 nucleotides are TGTGCCAGTACCACAGGGGGATATGGCTACACCTTC. Its protein product is CASTTGGYGYTF.

J is TRBJ2-6 and V is TRBV7-6; weak D call: TRBD1 (6 bases). Germline V gives CDR1 SGHVS, CDR2 FNYEAQ. V dropped 7 bases and J dropped 3 bases, with 10 bases sitting between them. The CDR3 is 14 amino acids. CDR3 nucleotides: TGTGCCAGCACCACAGGGATTGGGGCCAACGTCCTGACTTTC. It is translated as CASTTGIGANVLTF.

This chain uses TRBV2 with TRBJ1-4, with 7 bases that match TRBD1. CDR1 is SNHLY and CDR2 is FYNNEI in the germline V gene. The CDR3 is 12 residues long. Trimming at V came to 8 bases and at J to 5 bases, leaving 2 bases not matched to a gene. CDR3 nucleotides: TGTGCCAGCGCGGGACAGAATGAAAAACTGTTTTTT. Translation gives CASAGQNEKLFF.

The chain combines TRBV6-5 with TRBJ2-1; 8 positions match TRBD2. CDR1 is MNHEY and CDR2 is SVGAGI in the germline V gene. Trimming at V came to 5 bases and at J to 7 bases, leaving 7 bases not matched to a gene. The CDR3 sequence is 14 residues long. CDR3 region: CASSTAGGGNEQFF. Written as DNA, the CDR3 is TGTGCCAGCAGTACGGCGGGGGGTGGAAATGAGCAGTTCTTC.

This chain connects TRBV5-4 to TRBJ2-5; D possibly corresponds to TRBD2 (6 bases). Trimming shortened V by 4 bases and J by 3 bases, and 16 bases separated the two germline ends. In germline, CDR1 is SGHNT, CDR2 YYREEE (reference sequence). The CDR3 runs 15 residues. The chain's CDR3 is CASSADSSGEETQYF. The CDR3 region has the DNA TGTGCCAGCAGCGCGGACTCATCGGGAGAAGAGACCCAGTACTTC. Looking up the rest from reference TRBV5-4 and TRBJ2-5 gives the full variable domain: ETGVTQSPTHLIKTRGQQVTLRCSSQSGHNTVSWYQQALGQGPQFIFQYYREEENGRGNFPPRFSGLQFPNYSSELNVNALELDDSALYLCASSADSSGEETQYFGPGTRLLVL.

Here the CDR3 DNA reads TGCGCCAGCAGTTATGGGAGGAGTAACTACGAGCAGTACTTC. It yields the protein CASSYGRSNYEQYF. The chain is built from TRBV5-1 and TRBJ2-7, with a possible D match to TRBD2 (6 bases). CDR1 SGHRS and CDR2 YFSETQ come from the germline V gene. The CDR3 extends over 14 amino acids. V shed 5 bases and J shed 3 bases, with 15 bases lying between them.

The rearrangement uses TRBV5-1 and TRBJ2-2, with a tentative D call TRBD1 (6 bases). The CDR3 is 15 amino acids. V was clipped by 3 bases and J by 8 bases, with 17 bases between them. Germline V gene data show CDR1 as SGHRS and CDR2 as YFSETQ. Here the CDR3 reads CASSWKLRGKGELFF. The CDR3 region has the DNA TGCGCCAGCAGCTGGAAACTTAGGGGGAAGGGGGAGCTGTTTTTT.

This clone was seen a single time. This chain connects TRBV10-3 to TRBJ1-5; 7 nucleotides line up with TRBD1. The CDR3 extends over 15 amino acids. Trimming cost V 4 bases and J 0 bases; bases outside gene matches: 3. From germline, CDR1 is ENHRY and CDR2 SYGVKD. For the CDR3, the DNA is TGTGCCATCAGTGCGGCAGGGGGTAGCAATCAGCCCCAGCATTTT. Protein sequence: CAISAAGGSNQPQHF.

This clone came up a few times. V and J are TRBV4-2 and TRBJ2-3; the match to TRBD2 covers 11 bases. J was trimmed by 6 bases and V by 0 bases; bases with no gene match: 5. Germline CDR1 LGHNA, CDR2 YNFKEQ. The CDR3 is 16 residues long. The CDR3 loop is CASSQDHSGGADTQYF. CDR3 in DNA: TGTGCCAGCAGCCAAGATCATAGCGGGGGGGCCGATACGCAGTATTTT.

The chain uses TRBV29-1 and TRBJ1-2, with a weak D call TRBD1 (5 bases). This CDR3 has 12 residues. Trimming left V 7 bases short and J 2 bases short, with 11 bases between. Germline CDR1 is SQVTM and CDR2 is ANQGSEA. The CDR3 coding sequence is TGCAGCGGGGCTGACAGAAACTATGGCTACACCTTC. Protein product: CSGADRNYGYTF.

This chain links TRBV9 with TRBJ2-2; TRBD2 might be the D (6 bases). CDR3 length: 15 residues. Trimming pared 5 bases from V and 5 bases from J, leaving 16 bases between. Germline CDR1 is SGDLS and CDR2 is YYNGEE. This CDR3 reads CASSGGGVGTGELFF. The CDR3 DNA is TGTGCCAGCAGTGGAGGCGGGGTCGGAACCGGGGAGCTGTTTTTT.

The chain couples TRBV19 to TRBJ1-1, with 7 bases that match TRBD1. This CDR3 is 15 amino acids long. CDR1 LNHDA and CDR2 SQIVND come from the germline V gene (reference sequence). The ends lost 3 bases at V and 4 bases at J; junction bases unmatched: 8. The CDR3 region has the DNA TGTGCCAGTAGTATTGGAGGGGGCGCGGGCACTGAAGCTTTCTTT. Translating it yields CASSIGGGAGTEAFF.

This clone was observed a few times. This chain joins TRBV19 and TRBJ1-4; no clear D gene. The CDR3 is made up of 15 amino acids. CDR1 and CDR2 from the germline V gene are LNHDA and SQIVND (reference sequence). Trimming cost V 4 bases and J 0 bases, with 9 bases left between them. The CDR3 reads CASSTGGTTNEKLFF. The CDR3 DNA is TGTGCCAGTAGTACGGGCGGGACAACTAATGAAAAACTGTTTTTT.

This clone occurred a few times. The rearrangement joins TRBV5-1 to TRBJ2-5, with 8 bases identical to TRBD1. The germline V gene has CDR1 SGHRS and CDR2 YFSETQ. V lost 5 bases and J lost 4; bases outside the gene matches: 10. This CDR3 has 15 amino acids. In DNA form, the CDR3 reads TGCGCCAGCAGACGAGACAGGGGACCAAGAGAGACCCAGTACTTC. Translated, it gives CASRRDRGPRETQYF.

This clone came up a few times. Other DNA sequences in the same sample also yield this CDR3. This chain links TRBV7-9 with TRBJ2-5; 8 bases fit TRBD1. V lost 6 bases, J lost 2 bases, and 8 bases stayed unmatched. The CDR3 length is 15 residues. Germline loops: CDR1 SEHNR, CDR2 FQNEAQ (reference sequence). CDR3 bases: TGTGCCAGCAGTTCCAGGGGGCGGGGACAAGAGACCCAGTACTTC. Translation gives CASSSRGRGQETQYF. Combining the CDR3 with reference TRBV7-9 and TRBJ2-5 gives the whole variable domain DTGVSQNPRHKITKRGQNVTFRCDPISEHNRLYWYRQTLGQGPEFLTYFQNEAQLEKSRLLSDRFSAERPKGSFSTLEIQRTEQGDSAMYLCASSSRGRGQETQYFGPGTRLLVL.

This clone has only one observation. This rearrangement joins TRBV5-1 to TRBJ2-2; 9 bases fit TRBD1. The germline CDR1 and CDR2 sequences are SGHRS and YFSETQ. Trimming took 3 bases from V and 4 from J; bases not matched to a gene: 4. CDR3 length: 15 amino acids. DNA of the CDR3: TGCGCCAGCAGCTGGGGACAGGGAGGCACCGGGGAGCTGTTTTTT. This encodes CASSWGQGGTGELFF.

The chain has TRBV5-4 and TRBJ2-1, with 7 nucleotides matching TRBD1. CDR3 size: 17 residues. Germline V lookup: CDR1 SGHNT, CDR2 YYREEE (reference sequence). With V trimmed by 1 base and J by 9 bases, 16 bases remained unmatched. CDR3 bases: TGTGCCAGCAGCTTGCGGACAGGCCCCAAATTCCAGGCTGAGCAGTTCTTC. This translates into CASSLRTGPKFQAEQFF.

This sequence joins TRBV7-2 and TRBJ1-5; 8 bases line up with TRBD1. Germline CDR1 is SGHTA and CDR2 is FQGNSA. The CDR3 runs 15 residues. After removal of 3 bases from V and 3 bases from J, the junction contained 4 bases not matched to a gene. In nucleotides, the CDR3 is TGTGCCAGCAGCTTGATGGACAGGGCCAATCAGCCCCAGCATTTT. Translating it yields CASSLMDRANQPQHF.